This T cell receptor beta chain was captured in a study of blood T cells in healthy people across ages. The draw of peripheral blood yielded ten milliliters from each donor. This clonotype has a handful of counts. Trimming left V 8 bases short and J 4 bases short, with 8 bases between. There are 11 residues in the CDR3. Germline V CDR1 and CDR2: MNHEY, SMNVEV (reference sequence). Next came a second PCR, run for about 7 to 12 cycles, which used a sample-barcoded 5' primer along with a J-beta primer mix. Every single cDNA molecule received a tag from a template-switch adaptor with 12 random nucleotides. TCRdb ran MiXCR on the 5' RACE reads and lists one entry per CDR3 protein. This table has 380,000 or so distinct CDR3 sequences, more than 45% appearing once.

The rearrangement uses TRBV27 and TRBJ1-2; D ambiguous. The sequence was collected from a man between 60 and 70 years old in good health. Sequenced: blood. The CDR3 loop is CASGRAYGYTF. The CDR3 coding sequence is TGTGCCAGCGGAAGGGCCTATGGCTACACCTTC.